This TCR beta chain came from a study of cytomegalovirus exposure and HLA in healthy donors. Per germline, CDR1 GTSNPN and CDR2 SVGIG (reference sequence). The CDR3 has 13 residues. V lost 7 bases, J lost 7 bases, and 6 bases stayed unmatched. The PCR employed 60 Vbeta primers together with 13 Jbeta primers. Produced via immunoSEQ multiplex PCR; TCRdb's table is partial and in-frame only. The table records 55,000 to 75,000 clones, more than 70% of them present only once. This sequence joins TRBV30 and TRBJ1-5; TRBD1 agrees at 11 bases. The receptor was isolated from a man aged 30 to 45 in good health and CMV-seropositive. The sample comprised PBMCs. The CDR3 DNA reads as TGTGCCTCTGGACAGGGGGCGATACAGCCCCAGCATTTT. The encoded protein is CASGQGAIQPQHF.